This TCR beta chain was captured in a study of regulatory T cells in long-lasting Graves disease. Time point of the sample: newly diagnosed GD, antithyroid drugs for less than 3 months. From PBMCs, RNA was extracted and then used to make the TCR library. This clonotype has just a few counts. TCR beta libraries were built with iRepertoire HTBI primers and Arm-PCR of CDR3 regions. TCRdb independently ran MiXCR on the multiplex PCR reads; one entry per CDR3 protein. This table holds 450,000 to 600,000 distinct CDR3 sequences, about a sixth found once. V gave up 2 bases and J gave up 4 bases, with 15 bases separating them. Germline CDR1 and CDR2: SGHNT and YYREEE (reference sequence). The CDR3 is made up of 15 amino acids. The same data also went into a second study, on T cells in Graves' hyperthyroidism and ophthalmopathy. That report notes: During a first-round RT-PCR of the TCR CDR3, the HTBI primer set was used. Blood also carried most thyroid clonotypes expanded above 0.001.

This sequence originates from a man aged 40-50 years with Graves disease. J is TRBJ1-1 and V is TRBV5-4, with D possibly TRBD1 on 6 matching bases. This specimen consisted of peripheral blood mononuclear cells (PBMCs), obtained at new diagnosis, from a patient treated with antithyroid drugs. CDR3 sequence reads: CASSLRTAKGTEAFF. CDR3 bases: TGTGCCAGCAGCTTAAGGACAGCGAAAGGCACTGAAGCTTTCTTT.